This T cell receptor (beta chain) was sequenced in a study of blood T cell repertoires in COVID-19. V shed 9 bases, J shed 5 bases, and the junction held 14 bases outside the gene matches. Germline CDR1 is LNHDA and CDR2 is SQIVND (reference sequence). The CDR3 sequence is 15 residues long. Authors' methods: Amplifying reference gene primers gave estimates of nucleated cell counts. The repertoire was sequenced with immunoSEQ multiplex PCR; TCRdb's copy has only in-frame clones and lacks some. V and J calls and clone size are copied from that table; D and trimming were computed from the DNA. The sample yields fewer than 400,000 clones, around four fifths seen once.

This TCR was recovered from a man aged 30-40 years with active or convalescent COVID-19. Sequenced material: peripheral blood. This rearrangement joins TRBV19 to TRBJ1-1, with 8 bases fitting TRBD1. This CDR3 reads CARGWGDRGETEAFF. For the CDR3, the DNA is TGTGCCAGAGGCTGGGGAGACAGGGGAGAAACTGAAGCTTTCTTT.